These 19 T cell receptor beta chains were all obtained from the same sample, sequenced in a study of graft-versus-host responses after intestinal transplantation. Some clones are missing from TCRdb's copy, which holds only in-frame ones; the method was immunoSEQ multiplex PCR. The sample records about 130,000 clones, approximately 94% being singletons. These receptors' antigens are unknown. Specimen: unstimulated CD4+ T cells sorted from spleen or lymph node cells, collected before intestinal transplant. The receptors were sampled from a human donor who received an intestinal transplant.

The CDR3 is CASSYKGGAGYGYTF. CDR3 DNA sequence: TGTGCCAGCAGTTATAAGGGGGGCGCGGGCTATGGCTACACCTTC. The V gene is TRBV6-5, the J gene TRBJ1-2; D might be TRBD1 (6 bases). This CDR3 contains 15 residues. The ends were cut back, 3 bases at V and 4 bases at J, with 15 bases in the middle. In germline, CDR1 is MNHEY, CDR2 SVGAGI.

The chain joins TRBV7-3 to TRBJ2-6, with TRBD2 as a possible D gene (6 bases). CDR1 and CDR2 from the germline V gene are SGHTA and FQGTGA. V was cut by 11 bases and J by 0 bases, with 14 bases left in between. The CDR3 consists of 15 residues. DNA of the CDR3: TGTGCCGCCGGGGGTTTATACTCTGGGGCCAACGTCCTGACTTTC. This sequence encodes CAAGGLYSGANVLTF.

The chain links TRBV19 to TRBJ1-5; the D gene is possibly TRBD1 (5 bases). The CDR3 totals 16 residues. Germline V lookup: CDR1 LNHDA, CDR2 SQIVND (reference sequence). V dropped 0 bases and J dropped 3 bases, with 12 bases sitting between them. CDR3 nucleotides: TGTGCCAGTAGTATAGAGGTCCAGGGTACCAATCAGCCCCAGCATTTT. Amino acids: CASSIEVQGTNQPQHF.

CDR3 coding DNA: TGTGCCATCGGGACAGGACGTGGCTACACCTTC. It translates to CAIGTGRGYTF. The chain combines TRBV10-3 with TRBJ1-2; 8 bases agree with TRBD1. The trim removed 8 bases at V and 7 bases at J, leaving 3 bases unmatched. Germline V gene data show CDR1 as ENHRY and CDR2 as SYGVKD. The CDR3 loop spans 11 amino acids.

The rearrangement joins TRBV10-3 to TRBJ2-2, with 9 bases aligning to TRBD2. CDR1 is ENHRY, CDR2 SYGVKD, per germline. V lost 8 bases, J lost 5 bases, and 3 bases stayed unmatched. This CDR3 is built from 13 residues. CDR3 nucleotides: TGTGCCATCGCGGGGGGGCAAACCGGGGAGCTGTTTTTT. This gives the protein CAIAGGQTGELFF.

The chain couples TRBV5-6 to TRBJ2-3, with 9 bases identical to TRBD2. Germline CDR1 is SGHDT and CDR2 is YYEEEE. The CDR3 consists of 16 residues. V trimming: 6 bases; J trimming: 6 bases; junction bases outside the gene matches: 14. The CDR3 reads CASIHTAGGILDTQYF. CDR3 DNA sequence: TGTGCCAGCATCCATACAGCGGGGGGTATTTTGGATACGCAGTATTTT.

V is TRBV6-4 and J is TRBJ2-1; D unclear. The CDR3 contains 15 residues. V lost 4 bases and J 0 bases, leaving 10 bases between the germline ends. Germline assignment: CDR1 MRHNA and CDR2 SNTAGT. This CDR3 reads CASSVVESSYNEQFF. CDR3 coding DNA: TGTGCCAGCAGTGTAGTTGAAAGCTCCTACAATGAGCAGTTCTTC.

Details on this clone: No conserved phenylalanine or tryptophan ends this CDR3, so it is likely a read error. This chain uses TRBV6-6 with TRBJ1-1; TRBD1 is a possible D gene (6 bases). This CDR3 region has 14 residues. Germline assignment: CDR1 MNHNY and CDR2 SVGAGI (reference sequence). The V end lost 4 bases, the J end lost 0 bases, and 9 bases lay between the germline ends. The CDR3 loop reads CASSSNRVNTEAFL. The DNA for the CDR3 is TGTGCCAGCAGTTCGAACAGGGTGAACACTGAAGCTTTCCTT.

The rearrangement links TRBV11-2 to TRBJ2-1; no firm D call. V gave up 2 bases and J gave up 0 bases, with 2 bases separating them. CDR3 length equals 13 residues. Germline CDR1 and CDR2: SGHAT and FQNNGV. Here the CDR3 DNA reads TGTGCCAGCAGCTTAACCTCCTACAATGAGCAGTTCTTC. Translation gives CASSLTSYNEQFF.

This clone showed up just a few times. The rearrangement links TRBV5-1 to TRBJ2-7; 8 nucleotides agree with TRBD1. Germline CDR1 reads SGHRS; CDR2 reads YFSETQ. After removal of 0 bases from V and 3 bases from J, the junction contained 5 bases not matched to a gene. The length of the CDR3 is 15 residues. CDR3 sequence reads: CASSLGWTGSYEQYF. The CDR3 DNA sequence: TGCGCCAGCAGCTTGGGGTGGACAGGGAGCTACGAGCAGTACTTC.

The CDR3, as DNA: TGTGCCAGCAGCGCCGACAGGAATGGCGCCTACGAGCAGTACTTC. The encoded protein is CASSADRNGAYEQYF. The rearrangement uses TRBV7-9 and TRBJ2-7; the D gene is possibly TRBD1 (6 bases). The CDR3 has 15 residues. With 5 bases removed from V and 2 bases from J, the gap between germline ends came to 16 bases. CDR1 and CDR2 (germline): SEHNR, FQNEAQ (reference sequence).

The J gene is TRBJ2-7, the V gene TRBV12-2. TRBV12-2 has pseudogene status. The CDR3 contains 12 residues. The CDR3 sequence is CASRPRPYEQYF. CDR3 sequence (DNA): TGTGCAAGTCGCCCGAGACCTTACGAGCAGTACTTC.

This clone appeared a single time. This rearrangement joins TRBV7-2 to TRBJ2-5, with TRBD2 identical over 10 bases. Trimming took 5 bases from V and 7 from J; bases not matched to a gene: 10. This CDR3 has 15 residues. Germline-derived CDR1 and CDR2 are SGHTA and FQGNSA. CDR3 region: CASSRSGGAVRTQYF. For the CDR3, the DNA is TGTGCCAGCAGCCGGAGCGGGGGGGCCGTGAGGACCCAGTACTTC. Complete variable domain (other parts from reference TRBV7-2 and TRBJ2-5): GAGVSQSPSNKVTEKGKDVELRCDPISGHTALYWYRQSLGQGLEFLIYFQGNSAPDKSGLPSDRFSAERTGGSVSTLTIQRTQQEDSAVYLCASSRSGGAVRTQYFGPGTRLLVL.

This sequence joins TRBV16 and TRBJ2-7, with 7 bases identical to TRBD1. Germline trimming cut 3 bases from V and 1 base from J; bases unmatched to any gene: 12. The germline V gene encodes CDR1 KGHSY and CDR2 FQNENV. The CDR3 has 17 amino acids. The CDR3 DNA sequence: TGTGCCAGCAGCCATTCCCCACTTAAGGACAGGTCCTACGAGCAGTACTTC. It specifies CASSHSPLKDRSYEQYF. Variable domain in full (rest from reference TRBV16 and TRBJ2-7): GEEVAQTPKHLVRGEGQKAKLYCAPIKGHSYVFWYQQVLKNEFKFLISFQNENVFDETGMPKERFSAKCLPNSPCSLEIQATKLEDSAVYFCASSHSPLKDRSYEQYFGPGTRLTVT.

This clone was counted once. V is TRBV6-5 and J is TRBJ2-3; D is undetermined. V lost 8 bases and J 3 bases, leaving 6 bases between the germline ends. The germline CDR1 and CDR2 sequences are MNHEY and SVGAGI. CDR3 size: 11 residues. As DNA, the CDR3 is TGTGCCAGCGGATTAACAGATACGCAGTATTTT. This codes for CASGLTDTQYF.

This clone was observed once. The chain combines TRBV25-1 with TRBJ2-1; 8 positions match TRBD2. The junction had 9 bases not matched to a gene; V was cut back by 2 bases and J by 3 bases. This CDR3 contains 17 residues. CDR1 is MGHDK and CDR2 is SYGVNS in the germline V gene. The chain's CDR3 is CASSEPLGGLGYNEQFF. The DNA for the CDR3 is TGTGCCAGCAGTGAACCCCTCGGGGGACTAGGCTACAATGAGCAGTTCTTC.

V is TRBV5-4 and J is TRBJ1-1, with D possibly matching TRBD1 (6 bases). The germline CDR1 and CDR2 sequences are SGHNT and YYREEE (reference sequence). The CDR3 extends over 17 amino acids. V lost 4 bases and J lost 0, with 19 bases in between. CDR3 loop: CASSLLRGGGMNTEAFF. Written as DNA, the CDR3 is TGTGCCAGCAGCCTACTCAGGGGCGGGGGGATGAACACTGAAGCTTTCTTT.

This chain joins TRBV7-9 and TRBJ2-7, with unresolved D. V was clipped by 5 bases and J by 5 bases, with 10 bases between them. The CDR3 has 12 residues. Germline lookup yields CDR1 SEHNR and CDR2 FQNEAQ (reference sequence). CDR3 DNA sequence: TGTGCCAGCAGCCCTTCGGCGCACGAGCAGTACTTC. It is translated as CASSPSAHEQYF.

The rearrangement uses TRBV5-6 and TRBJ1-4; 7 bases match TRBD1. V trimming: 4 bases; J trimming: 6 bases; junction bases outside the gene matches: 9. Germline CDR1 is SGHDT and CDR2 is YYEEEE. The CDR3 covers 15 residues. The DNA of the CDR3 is TGTGCCAGCAGCCGTGGGGGACAGTATGATGAAAAACTGTTTTTT. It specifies CASSRGGQYDEKLFF.